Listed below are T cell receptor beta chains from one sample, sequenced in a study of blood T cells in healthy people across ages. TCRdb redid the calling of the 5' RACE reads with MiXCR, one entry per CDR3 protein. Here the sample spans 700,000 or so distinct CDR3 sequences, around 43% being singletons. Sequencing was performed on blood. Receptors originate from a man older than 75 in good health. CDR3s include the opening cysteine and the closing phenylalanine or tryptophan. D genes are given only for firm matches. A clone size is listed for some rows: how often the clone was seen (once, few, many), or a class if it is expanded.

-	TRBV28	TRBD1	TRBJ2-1	CASSLFGTGNNEQFF	TGTGCCAGCAGTTTATTCGGGACAGGGAACAATGAGCAGTTCTTC
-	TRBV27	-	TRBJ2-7	CASSRPDRQSYEQYF	TGTGCCAGCAGCCGCCCCGATAGACAGAGCTACGAGCAGTACTTC
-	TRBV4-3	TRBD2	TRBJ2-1	CASSREAGGTGDEQFF	TGCGCCAGCAGCCGAGAAGCGGGAGGAACTGGGGATGAGCAGTTCTTC
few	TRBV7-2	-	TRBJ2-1	CASSSTVIGSYNEQFF	TGTGCCAGCAGCTCCACCGTGATAGGGTCCTACAATGAGCAGTTCTTC
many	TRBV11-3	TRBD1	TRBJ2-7	CASSDKQGAPYEQYF	TGTGCCAGCAGCGATAAACAGGGGGCCCCCTACGAGCAGTACTTC
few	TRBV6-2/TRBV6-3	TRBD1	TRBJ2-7	CASSPRQGGYEQYF	TGTGCCAGCAGCCCACGACAGGGTGGTTACGAGCAGTACTTC
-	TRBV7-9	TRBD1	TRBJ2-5	CASSLGIMGTGVSNEQYF	TGTGCCAGCAGCTTAGGGATAATGGGGACAGGGGTTTCCAATGAGCAGTACTTC
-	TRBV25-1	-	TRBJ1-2	CASRETGNYGYTF	TGTGCCAGCAGAGAAACAGGGAACTATGGCTACACCTTC
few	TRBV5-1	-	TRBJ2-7	CASSGVNSYEQYF	TGCGCCAGCAGCGGGGTAAACTCCTACGAGCAGTACTTC
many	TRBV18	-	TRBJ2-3	CASSPSQETQYF	TGTGCCAGCAGCCCCTCACAGGAGACGCAGTATTTT
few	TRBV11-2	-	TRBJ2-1	CASSLYSGDSSYNEQFF	TGTGCCAGCAGCTTATATTCGGGGGATAGCTCCTACAATGAGCAGTTCTTC
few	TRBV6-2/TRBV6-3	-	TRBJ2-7	CASSRGPYEQYF	TGTGCCAGCAGCCGCGGGCCCTACGAGCAGTACTTC
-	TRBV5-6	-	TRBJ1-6	CASSSPGGYNSPLHF	TGTGCCAGCAGCTCCCCGGGGGGGTATAATTCACCCCTCCACTTT
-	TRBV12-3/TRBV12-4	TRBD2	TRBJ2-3	CASNSRGGTDTQYF	TGTGCCAGCAATTCCCGGGGGGGGACAGATACGCAGTATTTT
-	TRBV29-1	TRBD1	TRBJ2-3	CSVVGTGGDTQYF	TGCAGCGTTGTGGGGACAGGGGGGGATACGCAGTATTTT
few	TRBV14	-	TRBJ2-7	CASSSLGVEQYF	TGTGCCAGCAGCTCCCTGGGGGTCGAGCAGTACTTC
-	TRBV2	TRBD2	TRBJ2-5	CASSEARASGQETQYF	TGTGCCAGCAGTGAAGCGCGGGCTAGCGGACAAGAGACCCAGTACTTC